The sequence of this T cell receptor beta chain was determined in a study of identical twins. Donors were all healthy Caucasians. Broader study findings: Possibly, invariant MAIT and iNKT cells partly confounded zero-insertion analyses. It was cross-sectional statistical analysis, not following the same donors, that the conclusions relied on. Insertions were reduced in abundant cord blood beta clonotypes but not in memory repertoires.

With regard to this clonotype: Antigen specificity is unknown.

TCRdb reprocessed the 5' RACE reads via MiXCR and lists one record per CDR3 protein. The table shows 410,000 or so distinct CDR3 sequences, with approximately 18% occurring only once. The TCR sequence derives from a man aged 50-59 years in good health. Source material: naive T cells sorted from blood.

In DNA form, the CDR3 reads TGTGCCAGCAGCTTAGTGGGACAGGGGGTTGTGCCCCAGCATTTT. It translates to CASSLVGQGVVPQHF. The rearrangement uses TRBV7-2 and TRBJ1-5, with 11 bases lining up with TRBD1. The CDR3 has 15 residues. CDR1 and CDR2 (germline): SGHTA, FQGNSA. V lost 1 base to trimming and J lost 9 bases; unmatched junction nucleotides: 5.